This T cell receptor (beta chain) emerged from a study of T cell repertoires in cytomegalovirus infection. The overall study: Signatures in public TCR beta sequences pointed to both CMV infection and matching HLA type.

TCRdb reprocessed the reads via MiXCR and lists one record per CDR3 protein. The sample holds fewer than 200,000 distinct CDR3 sequences; roughly 14% are singletons and the top ten take more than 20%. The germline gives CDR1 SGHTA, CDR2 FQGNSA. Deletions cut 5 bases from V and 4 bases from J, with 9 bases between. CDR3 length: 13 amino acids. This clonotype was recorded at least ten times. Its target is not known. Study-wide points: Pooled public TCR beta family frequency picked out CMV carriers with the relevant HLA. Across the ex vivo response, the dominant clonotypes were HLA-C-restricted CMV-specific TCR beta clonotypes.

This sequence was found in a human donor in good health (CMV status not recorded). Some clones in this sample may be carry-over from other donors' samples. The rearrangement joins TRBV7-2 to TRBJ1-5; possible D gene TRBD1, 5 bases. The source material was PBMCs. The CDR3 DNA is TGTGCCAGCAGCCTGTGGGGGAATCAGCCCCAGCATTTT. Protein: CASSLWGNQPQHF. The full variable domain, in which reference TRBV7-2 and TRBJ1-5 provide the parts outside the CDR3, is GAGVSQSPSNKVTEKGKDVELRCDPISGHTALYWYRQSLGQGLEFLIYFQGNSAPDKSGLPSDRFSAERTGGSVSTLTIQRTQQEDSAVYLCASSLWGNQPQHFGDGTRLSIL.